This entry lists 10 T cell receptor beta chains sequenced from one sample in a study of OX40 agonist ivuxolimab in advanced cancers. Profiled with immunoSEQ multiplex PCR; TCRdb holds only in-frame clones, not every one. Seen here are some 150,000 clones, 90% observed once, and the top ten hold 0.85% to 1.4%. Here the sequenced sample was CD4+ or CD8+ T cells sorted from blood, taken in a trial of the OX40 agonist ivuxolimab. These receptors were obtained from an adult with an advanced solid tumor such as melanoma, head and neck, liver or kidney cancer.

The rearrangement joins TRBV6-1 to TRBJ2-1; 12 bases are shared with TRBD2. With 4 bases clipped from V and 9 bases from J, the junction kept 10 bases outside the gene matches. Per the germline V gene, CDR1 is MNHNS and CDR2 is SASEGT. The CDR3 runs to 16 residues. CDR3 nucleotides: TGTGCCAGCAGTGGCCCTAGCGGGAGGGCCATTCGTGAGCAGTTCTTC. Translation gives CASSGPSGRAIREQFF.

This rearrangement joins TRBV28 to TRBJ2-5, with D perhaps TRBD2 (5 bases). The germline V and J ends were trimmed by 5 bases and 3 bases, with 13 bases remaining between them. Germline-derived CDR1 and CDR2 are MDHEN and SYDVKM. The CDR3 consists of 14 residues. The CDR3 sequence is CASSRAGAEETQYF. The CDR3 DNA follows: TGTGCCAGCAGTCGGGCAGGAGCGGAAGAGACCCAGTACTTC.

The rearrangement links TRBV6-6 to TRBJ2-2; TRBD1 matches at 8 bases. After removal of 6 bases from V and 8 bases from J, the junction contained 8 bases not matched to a gene. The CDR3 is made up of 14 amino acids. From germline, CDR1 is MNHNY and CDR2 SVGAGI (reference sequence). CDR3: CASSWGQALGELFF. The CDR3 DNA sequence: TGTGCCAGCAGCTGGGGACAGGCGTTGGGGGAGCTGTTTTTT.

The J gene is TRBJ2-6, the V gene TRBV4-1; D is possibly TRBD1 (5 bases). Germline V gene sequence: CDR1 MGHRA, CDR2 YSYEKL. The CDR3 has 19 residues. Trimming cost V 0 bases and J 0 bases, with 15 bases left between them. The CDR3 coding sequence is TGCGCCAGCAGCCAAGAGAAGGGGCTACTCACCTCTGGGGCCAACGTCCTGACTTTC. Protein: CASSQEKGLLTSGANVLTF.

The rearrangement links TRBV2 to TRBJ2-3; 16 positions agree with TRBD2. Germline assignment: CDR1 SNHLY and CDR2 FYNNEI. CDR3 length: 17 amino acids. Losses at the gene ends were 6 bases for V and 2 bases for J; bases not matched to a gene: 5. CDR3 sequence: CASSEGLAGGITDTQYF. The CDR3, as DNA: TGTGCCAGCAGCGAGGGACTAGCGGGAGGGATCACAGATACGCAGTATTTT.

The chain has TRBV5-6 and TRBJ2-4, with 7 nucleotides matching TRBD2. CDR1 and CDR2 from the germline V gene are SGHDT and YYEEEE. The CDR3 is made up of 15 amino acids. V gave up 3 bases and J gave up 3 bases; unmatched junction bases: 6. CDR3: CASSSLGRGKNIQYF. CDR3 coding DNA: TGTGCCAGCAGCTCCCTGGGGAGGGGCAAAAACATTCAGTACTTC. Full variable domain (rest looked up from reference TRBV5-6 and TRBJ2-4): DAGVTQSPTHLIKTRGQQVTLRCSPKSGHDTVSWYQQALGQGPQFIFQYYEEEERQRGNFPDRFSGHQFPNYSSELNVNALLLGDSALYLCASSSLGRGKNIQYFGAGTRLSVL.

This sequence joins TRBV19 and TRBJ1-2; 8 nucleotides align to TRBD1. V dropped 3 bases and J dropped 3; count of bases not matched to a gene: 0. This CDR3 region has 13 residues. Germline loops: CDR1 LNHDA, CDR2 SQIVND (reference sequence). Here the CDR3 DNA reads TGTGCCAGTAGTATGACAGGGGACTATGGCTACACCTTC. Protein product: CASSMTGDYGYTF.

The CDR3 coding sequence is TGTGCCAGCTCACCTCAAGGGATCTCTGGAAACACCATATATTTT. Protein sequence: CASSPQGISGNTIYF. V usage is TRBV18 and J usage is TRBJ1-3; D unclear. Looked up from germline, CDR1 is KGHSH and CDR2 is LQKENI. V was clipped by 3 bases and J by 0 bases, with 9 bases between them. This CDR3 is 15 amino acids long.

The chain joins TRBV19 to TRBJ1-4; 7 bases map to TRBD1. With V trimmed by 10 bases and J by 12 bases, 14 bases remained unmatched. From germline, CDR1 is LNHDA and CDR2 SQIVND (reference sequence). CDR3 size: 13 residues. CDR3 nucleotides: TGTGCCACCGCCGGACAGGCTCGAATCGAACTGTTTTTT. The encoded protein is CATAGQARIELFF.

This sequence joins TRBV10-3 and TRBJ1-5, with 7 bases fitting TRBD1. CDR1 and CDR2 from the germline V gene are ENHRY and SYGVKD. This CDR3 comprises 13 residues. V trimming: 9 bases; J trimming: 4 bases; junction bases outside the gene matches: 6. In DNA form, the CDR3 reads TGTGCCATATCAGACAGGGAAAATCAGCCCCAGCATTTT. It yields the protein CAISDRENQPQHF.